Below, 19 T cell receptor beta chains from the same sample are listed, as sequenced in a study of CD8 T cells in ankylosing spondylitis. General observations from the study: Several highly homologous variants made up a TCR beta motif, and this motif appeared characteristic of ankylosing spondylitis blood.

For these receptors, no antigen is known. TCRdb reanalysed the 5' RACE reads using MiXCR and keeps one entry per CDR3 protein. This sample carries 200,000 to 250,000 distinct CDR3 sequences, about 7% of them seen once, and the ten largest clones take approximately 14%. Input material: blood, either unsorted or a sorted T cell fraction (not recorded which). Receptor source: a male donor with ankylosing spondylitis.

The table lists this clonotype with many counts. The chain uses TRBV28 and TRBJ2-3; the D gene could be TRBD1 or TRBD2 (6 bases each). The V end lost 4 bases, the J end lost 3 bases, and 17 bases lay between the germline ends. This CDR3 has 16 residues. In germline, CDR1 is MDHEN, CDR2 SYDVKM. The CDR3 loop reads CASSSLAEGGTDTQYF. CDR3 sequence (DNA): TGTGCCAGCAGTTCCTTAGCGGAAGGGGGAACAGATACGCAGTATTTT.

This clonotype was observed at least ten times. V usage is TRBV10-3 and J usage is TRBJ1-5; unclear D gene. The CDR3 extends over 16 amino acids. Trimming cost V 2 bases and J 1 base, with 12 bases left between them. Per the germline V gene, CDR1 is ENHRY and CDR2 is SYGVKD. CDR3 region: CAISEEIPMSNQPQHF. DNA for the CDR3: TGTGCCATCAGTGAGGAAATCCCCATGAGCAATCAGCCCCAGCATTTT.

At least ten counts were recorded for this clonotype. The chain joins TRBV2 to TRBJ2-7; D possibly uses TRBD1 or TRBD2 (5 bases each). The germline V gene encodes CDR1 SNHLY and CDR2 FYNNEI. The CDR3 length is 14 residues. Between the trimmed V and J ends, which lost 4 bases and 4 bases, there was a span of 14 bases. CDR3 nucleotides: TGTGCCAGCAGTGGGGGACGGACCTCGTACGAGCAGTACTTC. This sequence encodes CASSGGRTSYEQYF.

This rearrangement joins TRBV20-1 to TRBJ1-2; the match to TRBD1 covers 9 bases. The CDR3 extends over 15 amino acids. CDR1 and CDR2 from the germline V gene are DFQATT and SNEGSKA (reference sequence). V shed 1 base, J shed 6 bases, and the junction held 9 bases outside the gene matches. CDR3 protein: CSARAIGQGLHGYTF. The CDR3 nucleotides read TGCAGTGCTAGAGCCATAGGACAGGGGTTACATGGCTACACCTTC.

This clonotype came up a few times. The CDR3 bases are TGTGCCAGCAACGTGGACAGAGCTACTAGCCACGAGCAGTACTTC. Protein product: CASNVDRATSHEQYF. The J gene is TRBJ2-7, the V gene TRBV6-2 or TRBV6-3; D tentatively reads TRBD1 or TRBD2 (6 bases each). The CDR3 is 15 amino acids. V lost 7 bases, J lost 5 bases, and 21 bases lay in between. Looked up from germline, CDR1 is MNHEY and CDR2 is SVGEGT.

This clonotype was seen repeatedly, ten times or more. The genes are TRBV12-3 or TRBV12-4 and TRBJ2-1; tentative D call: TRBD2 (6 bases). The V end lost 5 bases, the J end lost 4 bases, and 12 bases lay between the germline ends. The length of the CDR3 is 14 residues. CDR3 protein: CASSPGTVYNEQFF. The CDR3 DNA reads TGTGCCAGCAGTCCCGGGACTGTTTACAATGAGCAGTTCTTC.

This clonotype was picked up many times. The chain recombines TRBV5-5 with TRBJ1-2, with 8 positions matching TRBD1. The CDR3 consists of 15 residues. The V and J ends lost 4 bases and 2 bases, in that order; junction bases with no gene match: 7. CDR1 and CDR2 (germline): SGHKS, YYEKEE (reference sequence). The CDR3 sequence: CASSQRDRHNYGYTF. The CDR3 DNA reads as TGTGCCAGCAGCCAACGGGACAGGCACAACTATGGCTACACCTTC.

This clonotype was found many times. This sequence joins TRBV5-1 and TRBJ2-3; D tentatively fits TRBD1 or TRBD2 (5 bases each). Germline V gene lookup returns CDR1 SGHRS and CDR2 YFSETQ. The CDR3 has 14 residues. The V end was cut by 4 bases, the J end by 2 bases, with 11 bases between. CDR3 in amino acids: CASSPGTNTDTQYF. For the CDR3, the DNA is TGCGCCAGCAGCCCCGGGACGAACACAGATACGCAGTATTTT.

This clonotype was recorded at least ten times. J is TRBJ1-5 and V is TRBV27, with TRBD1 as a possible D gene (6 bases). Germline V gene lookup returns CDR1 MNHEY and CDR2 SMNVEV (reference sequence). The CDR3 covers 15 residues. Trimming shortened V by 5 bases and J by 3 bases, and 14 bases separated the two germline ends. The CDR3 sequence is CASSPGGRNNQPQHF. Written as DNA, the CDR3 is TGTGCCAGCAGTCCTGGGGGCAGGAACAATCAGCCCCAGCATTTT.

This clonotype was detected many times. This chain joins TRBV29-1 and TRBJ1-5; D call uncertain. This CDR3 is built from 12 residues. Trimming stripped 5 bases from V and 6 bases from J, with 11 bases between. Germline V gene lookup returns CDR1 SQVTM and CDR2 ANQGSEA. CDR3 sequence (DNA): TGCAGCGTTTCCTGGGCGCGTCAGCCCCAGCATTTT. As protein: CSVSWARQPQHF.

A few counts support this clonotype. This sequence joins TRBV15 and TRBJ2-7, with 10 bases identical to TRBD2. V shed 2 bases, J shed 5 bases, and the junction held 6 bases outside the gene matches. The CDR3 runs to 15 residues. Germline V lookup: CDR1 LNHNV, CDR2 YYDKDF (reference sequence). In DNA, the CDR3 is TGTGCCACCAGCAGACGGCTAGCGGGAGTAGACGAGCAGTACTTC. Its translation: CATSRRLAGVDEQYF.

In this sample, this clonotype turned up many times. The genes are TRBV7-9 and TRBJ1-5, with D unresolved. The V gene's germline CDR1 is SEHNR and CDR2 FQNEAQ (reference sequence). The CDR3 contains 12 residues. Trimming cost V 1 base and J 9 bases, with 7 bases left between them. In DNA form, the CDR3 reads TGTGCCAGCAGCTTAGGTCTTGGGCCCCAGCATTTT. Encoded protein: CASSLGLGPQHF.

This clonotype was found many times. This chain connects TRBV6-5 to TRBJ2-1; TRBD2 matches 14 bases. The CDR3 is 19 residues long. Germline CDR1 is MNHEY and CDR2 is SVGAGI. Losses at the gene ends were 0 bases for V and 7 bases for J; bases not matched to a gene: 11. CDR3 region: CASSYSWTSGRTSGNEQFF. The CDR3 DNA sequence: TGTGCCAGCAGTTACTCCTGGACTAGCGGGAGGACTAGTGGGAATGAGCAGTTCTTC.

This clonotype was seen repeatedly, ten times or more. This chain uses TRBV7-9 with TRBJ2-1; 8 bases fit TRBD2. Germline CDR1 and CDR2: SEHNR and FQNEAQ (reference sequence). J gave up 0 bases and V 6 bases, and 7 bases lay outside the gene matches. The CDR3 loop spans 16 amino acids. CDR3 coding DNA: TGTGCCAGCAGTTCGAGCGGGGGCCTCTCCTACAATGAGCAGTTCTTC. It specifies CASSSSGGLSYNEQFF. Full variable domain (outside the CDR3, taken from reference TRBV7-9 and TRBJ2-1): DTGVSQNPRHKITKRGQNVTFRCDPISEHNRLYWYRQTLGQGPEFLTYFQNEAQLEKSRLLSDRFSAERPKGSFSTLEIQRTEQGDSAMYLCASSSSGGLSYNEQFFGPGTRLTVL.

This clonotype has a count of ten or more. J is TRBJ2-1 and V is TRBV6-1; D gene ambiguous. Germline-derived CDR1 and CDR2 are MNHNS and SASEGT. The CDR3 length is 14 residues. V dropped 6 bases and J dropped 3 bases, with 12 bases sitting between them. The CDR3 region has the DNA TGTGCCAGCAGGATACGGGCTATCTACAATGAGCAGTTCTTC. This codes for CASRIRAIYNEQFF.

The table lists this clonotype with many counts. V is TRBV7-8 and J is TRBJ1-1, with D perhaps TRBD1 (5 bases). V gave up 6 bases and J gave up 2 bases, with 16 bases separating them. This CDR3 has 15 residues. From germline, CDR1 is SGHVS and CDR2 FQNEAQ. CDR3 sequence (DNA): TGTGCCAGCAGGGGGGTGGCAGGGAGAAACACTGAAGCTTTCTTT. Translated: CASRGVAGRNTEAFF.

This clonotype has ten or more counts. The chain carries TRBV28 and TRBJ2-1; D uncertain. V was clipped by 2 bases and J by 7 bases, with 9 bases between them. CDR3 length equals 13 residues. CDR1 is MDHEN, CDR2 SYDVKM, per germline. The CDR3 coding sequence is TGTGCCAGCAGTTTAATTCCAGAAAATGAGCAGTTCTTC. Translating gives CASSLIPENEQFF.

This clonotype was counted at least ten times. The gene calls are TRBV29-1 and TRBJ2-1; TRBD2 agrees at 9 bases. Trimming took 6 bases from V and 6 from J; bases not matched to a gene: 9. The CDR3 runs 14 residues. Germline V gene sequence: CDR1 SQVTM, CDR2 ANQGSEA. CDR3 residues: CSVAASGIPNEQFF. DNA of the CDR3: TGCAGCGTGGCAGCTAGCGGGATCCCCAATGAGCAGTTCTTC.

This CDR3 reads CSARGLARTQETQYF. The DNA of the CDR3 is TGCAGTGCTAGAGGGCTAGCGCGTACCCAAGAGACCCAGTACTTC. This chain connects TRBV20-1 to TRBJ2-5; D might be TRBD2 (6 bases). The CDR3 extends over 15 amino acids. Germline CDR1 and CDR2: DFQATT and SNEGSKA (reference sequence). V was trimmed by 1 base and J by 1 base, leaving 13 bases between them.